This is a list of T cell receptor beta chains from one sample in a study of cytomegalovirus exposure and HLA in healthy donors. Sequencing used immunoSEQ multiplex PCR; TCRdb keeps in-frame clones, though not all of them. This sample has approximately 110,000 clones; approximately 70% occur once, and the top ten carry about a tenth. The material sequenced was PBMCs. The receptors stem from a man aged 35-49 years in good health and CMV-seropositive. Both conserved end residues are part of each CDR3. Each record gives: J gene, V gene, clone size, D gene, CDR3 DNA, CDR3 protein. A D gene is named only where the DNA matches it firmly. Expanded clones get a size class; other rows say once, few or many, or leave the size out.

J gene: TRBJ2-1
V gene: TRBV5-5
clone size: -
D gene: TRBD2
CDR3 DNA: TGTGCCAGCAGCTTTTTCCAGGGAGGGCGCGAGCAGTTCTTC
CDR3 protein: CASSFFQGGREQFF

J gene: TRBJ1-2
V gene: TRBV7-2
clone size: -
D gene: -
CDR3 DNA: TGTGCCAGCAGCGAGGACAGCAACTATGGCTACACCTTC
CDR3 protein: CASSEDSNYGYTF

J gene: TRBJ1-4
V gene: TRBV4-1
clone size: -
D gene: TRBD1
CDR3 DNA: TGCGCCAGCAGCCAAGATCCACAGGGGGCTAGGGAAAAACTGTTTTTT
CDR3 protein: CASSQDPQGAREKLFF

J gene: TRBJ2-2
V gene: TRBV18
clone size: -
D gene: -
CDR3 DNA: TGTGCCAGCTCACCATTTTCCGGGAGAAACACCGGGGAGCTGTTTTTT
CDR3 protein: CASSPFSGRNTGELFF

J gene: TRBJ2-4
V gene: TRBV4-2
clone size: -
D gene: -
CDR3 DNA: TGTGCCAGCAGCCAAGATAGGGGGGGCAGGAACATTCAGTACTTC
CDR3 protein: CASSQDRGGRNIQYF

J gene: TRBJ1-2
V gene: TRBV27
clone size: -
D gene: TRBD1
CDR3 DNA: TGTGCCAGCAGTTACAGGGGCTTGGGGTATGGCTACACCTTC
CDR3 protein: CASSYRGLGYGYTF

J gene: TRBJ2-2
V gene: TRBV10-1
clone size: -
D gene: -
CDR3 DNA: TGCGCCAGCAGTGAGTCGCGGAACACCGGGGAGCTGTTTTTT
CDR3 protein: CASSESRNTGELFF

J gene: TRBJ2-5
V gene: TRBV7-9
clone size: few
D gene: TRBD2
CDR3 DNA: TGTGCCAGCCTTCTAGCGGTGGGGGAAGAGACCCAGTACTTC
CDR3 protein: CASLLAVGEETQYF

J gene: TRBJ2-7
V gene: TRBV7-3
clone size: few
D gene: TRBD1
CDR3 DNA: TGTGCCAGCAGCTACGACAGGGAGAAGCAGTACTTC
CDR3 protein: CASSYDREKQYF

J gene: TRBJ2-7
V gene: TRBV6-5
clone size: once
D gene: TRBD2
CDR3 DNA: TGTGCCAGCAGTCAAGGTTCTAGCGGGAGTTACGAGCAGTACTTC
CDR3 protein: CASSQGSSGSYEQYF

J gene: TRBJ2-1
V gene: TRBV4-2
clone size: few
D gene: -
CDR3 DNA: TGTGCCAGCAGCCAAGCCGGGTTCTCGACTGGTGAGCAGTTCTTC
CDR3 protein: CASSQAGFSTGEQFF

J gene: TRBJ1-5
V gene: TRBV5-1
clone size: few
D gene: -
CDR3 DNA: TGCGCCAGCAGCCAGGAATCAGGGGTTGGGCAGCCCCAGCATTTT
CDR3 protein: CASSQESGVGQPQHF

J gene: TRBJ2-3
V gene: TRBV4-3
clone size: once
D gene: TRBD2
CDR3 DNA: TGCGCCAGCAGCCAAGTAGCGGGCCTCACAGATACGCAGTATTTT
CDR3 protein: CASSQVAGLTDTQYF

J gene: TRBJ1-1
V gene: TRBV2
clone size: once
D gene: -
CDR3 DNA: TGTGCCAGCAGGTTACGGTTACTGAACACTGAAGCTTTCTTT
CDR3 protein: CASRLRLLNTEAFF

J gene: TRBJ1-5
V gene: TRBV7-8
clone size: -
D gene: -
CDR3 DNA: TGTGCCAGCAGCTTTAGTGCGAGGCTCGACGATAGCAATCAGCCCCAGCATTTT
CDR3 protein: CASSFSARLDDSNQPQHF

J gene: TRBJ2-7
V gene: TRBV25-1
clone size: -
D gene: TRBD1
CDR3 DNA: TGTGCCAGCAGTGCACACAGGGGGACGGACGAGCAGTACTTC
CDR3 protein: CASSAHRGTDEQYF

J gene: TRBJ2-1
V gene: TRBV6-1
clone size: -
D gene: -
CDR3 DNA: TGTGCCAGCCGGGGATTTCACAATGAGCAGTTCTTC
CDR3 protein: CASRGFHNEQFF

J gene: TRBJ2-7
V gene: TRBV28
clone size: once
D gene: -
CDR3 DNA: TGTGCCAGCAGTGGCCGGGACTTCCTGAGCTCCTACGAGCAGTACTTC
CDR3 protein: CASSGRDFLSSYEQYF

J gene: TRBJ1-5
V gene: TRBV7-2
clone size: few
D gene: -
CDR3 DNA: TGTGCCAGCAGTTGGACTGATCAGCCCCAGCATTTT
CDR3 protein: CASSWTDQPQHF

J gene: TRBJ1-2
V gene: TRBV4-1
clone size: -
D gene: TRBD1
CDR3 DNA: TGCGCCAGCAGCCAAGCTACTAGAAAGGGGGCGCATTATGGCTACACCTTC
CDR3 protein: CASSQATRKGAHYGYTF

J gene: TRBJ2-7
V gene: TRBV7-3
clone size: -
D gene: -
CDR3 DNA: TGTGCCAGCAGCTTAGGTCCAGGGGCTGGGGAGCAGTACTTC
CDR3 protein: CASSLGPGAGEQYF

J gene: TRBJ2-1
V gene: TRBV7-9
clone size: once
D gene: -
CDR3 DNA: TGTGCCAGCAGCTTTGGAGATGAGCAGTTCTTC
CDR3 protein: CASSFGDEQFF

J gene: TRBJ2-1
V gene: TRBV28
clone size: -
D gene: -
CDR3 DNA: TGTGCCAGCAGTTTCGAGGAAGATGAGCAGTTCTTC
CDR3 protein: CASSFEEDEQFF

J gene: TRBJ2-7
V gene: TRBV6-1
clone size: -
D gene: TRBD1
CDR3 DNA: TGTGCCAGCAGTGAACGGACAGGGGGCGACGAGCAGTACTTC
CDR3 protein: CASSERTGGDEQYF

J gene: TRBJ2-2
V gene: TRBV5-6
clone size: -
D gene: -
CDR3 DNA: TGTGCCAGCAGCTTGGCCACTAGGCCCGGGGAGCTGTTTTTT
CDR3 protein: CASSLATRPGELFF

J gene: TRBJ2-7
V gene: TRBV27
clone size: -
D gene: -
CDR3 DNA: TGTGCCAGCAGTCCTGGACAGTCGTACTACGAGCAGTACTTC
CDR3 protein: CASSPGQSYYEQYF

J gene: TRBJ1-1
V gene: TRBV29-1
clone size: -
D gene: -
CDR3 DNA: TGCAGCGTTGAGCGACAGCCCAACACTGAAGCTTTCTTT
CDR3 protein: CSVERQPNTEAFF

J gene: TRBJ2-7
V gene: TRBV7-9
clone size: -
D gene: TRBD1
CDR3 DNA: TGTGCCAGCAGCTTGCACGGACAGGGCTACGAGCAGTACTTC
CDR3 protein: CASSLHGQGYEQYF

J gene: TRBJ2-3
V gene: TRBV27
clone size: -
D gene: TRBD1
CDR3 DNA: TGTGCCAGCTTACAGGGGGGCACAGATACGCAGTATTTT
CDR3 protein: CASLQGGTDTQYF

J gene: TRBJ2-5
V gene: TRBV27
clone size: once
D gene: -
CDR3 DNA: TGTGCCAGCAGTCCATCGGTCCGAGGAGAGACCCAGTACTTC
CDR3 protein: CASSPSVRGETQYF

J gene: TRBJ1-1
V gene: TRBV6-5
clone size: -
D gene: -
CDR3 DNA: TGTGCCAGCAGTCTACGGGACATATGGAACACTGAAGCTTTCTTT
CDR3 protein: CASSLRDIWNTEAFF

J gene: TRBJ2-5
V gene: TRBV9
clone size: -
D gene: TRBD1
CDR3 DNA: TGTGCCAGCAGCGCCTATAGTAGACAGGGTGTGGAGACCCAGTACTTC
CDR3 protein: CASSAYSRQGVETQYF

J gene: TRBJ2-5
V gene: TRBV4-2
clone size: few
D gene: -
CDR3 DNA: TGTGCCAGCAGCCATTCGACAGCCCAAGAGACCCAGTACTTC
CDR3 protein: CASSHSTAQETQYF

J gene: TRBJ2-5
V gene: TRBV7-2
clone size: few
D gene: -
CDR3 DNA: TGTGCCAGCAGCTTACTGGCAGGGCAAGAGACCCAGTACTTC
CDR3 protein: CASSLLAGQETQYF

J gene: TRBJ2-7
V gene: TRBV4-2
clone size: -
D gene: -
CDR3 DNA: TGTGCCAGCAGCCAAGATCTAGCGCCCTACGAGCAGTACTTC
CDR3 protein: CASSQDLAPYEQYF

J gene: TRBJ2-3
V gene: TRBV7-8
clone size: -
D gene: TRBD2
CDR3 DNA: TGTGCCAGCAGCGGAAAGACTAGCAAAGGGTACAATACGCAGTATTTT
CDR3 protein: CASSGKTSKGYNTQYF

J gene: TRBJ2-3
V gene: TRBV9
clone size: once
D gene: -
CDR3 DNA: TGTGCCAGCAGCGGAGGGGGAGCGGTTCCCCTCGCGGATACGCAGTATTTT
CDR3 protein: CASSGGGAVPLADTQYF

J gene: TRBJ1-3
V gene: TRBV7-6
clone size: few
D gene: -
CDR3 DNA: TGTGCCAGCAGCTTAGCGGAGGGACCTGGAAACACCATATATTTT
CDR3 protein: CASSLAEGPGNTIYF

J gene: TRBJ2-7
V gene: TRBV7-2
clone size: -
D gene: TRBD1
CDR3 DNA: TGTGCCAGCAGTATCGGACAGGGGACCTACGAGCAGTACTTC
CDR3 protein: CASSIGQGTYEQYF

J gene: TRBJ2-1
V gene: TRBV6-5
clone size: -
D gene: -
CDR3 DNA: TGTGCCAGCAGTTACTGTCGTGGAGATGAGCAGTTCTTC
CDR3 protein: CASSYCRGDEQFF

J gene: TRBJ2-1
V gene: TRBV6-1
clone size: once
D gene: TRBD2
CDR3 DNA: TGTGCCAGCCATCCCGGGCGGGAGGGGCAGTTCTTC
CDR3 protein: CASHPGREGQFF

J gene: TRBJ1-1
V gene: TRBV30
clone size: -
D gene: TRBD1
CDR3 DNA: TGTGCCTCCACCGGGACAGGGAACACTGAAGCTTTCTTT
CDR3 protein: CASTGTGNTEAFF

J gene: TRBJ2-1
V gene: TRBV6-5
clone size: -
D gene: -
CDR3 DNA: TGTGCCAGCAGTTACCAATCAGGGCTCTACAATGAGCAGTTCTTC
CDR3 protein: CASSYQSGLYNEQFF

J gene: TRBJ2-3
V gene: TRBV2
clone size: -
D gene: TRBD2
CDR3 DNA: TGTGCCAGCATGAGACTAGCGGGACGGATAGATACGCAGTATTTT
CDR3 protein: CASMRLAGRIDTQYF

J gene: TRBJ1-2
V gene: TRBV28
clone size: -
D gene: -
CDR3 DNA: TGTGCCAGCAGTTCCCAGGGCAGGGACTATGGCTACACCTTC
CDR3 protein: CASSSQGRDYGYTF

J gene: TRBJ2-1
V gene: TRBV9
clone size: -
D gene: -
CDR3 DNA: TGTGCCAGCAGCGTAGAGGCCCCAAGGACAGATGAGCAGTTCTTC
CDR3 protein: CASSVEAPRTDEQFF

J gene: TRBJ2-5
V gene: TRBV5-6
clone size: few
D gene: -
CDR3 DNA: TGTGCCAGCAGCTTGGATCCAGCGAGCCAAGAGACCCAGTACTTC
CDR3 protein: CASSLDPASQETQYF

J gene: TRBJ1-5
V gene: TRBV19
clone size: -
D gene: TRBD1
CDR3 DNA: TGTGCCAGTCGGACAGGGCGAGGCAATCAGCCCCAGCATTTT
CDR3 protein: CASRTGRGNQPQHF

J gene: TRBJ2-2
V gene: TRBV11-1
clone size: -
D gene: TRBD2
CDR3 DNA: TGTGCCAGCAGCTTCCAGACTAGCGTAACCGGGGAGCTGTTTTTT
CDR3 protein: CASSFQTSVTGELFF

J gene: TRBJ1-1
V gene: TRBV9
clone size: -
D gene: -
CDR3 DNA: TGTGCCAGCAGCGTAGGATCAGATAACACTGAAGCTTTCTTT
CDR3 protein: CASSVGSDNTEAFF

J gene: TRBJ2-5
V gene: TRBV7-9
clone size: few
D gene: -
CDR3 DNA: TGTGCCAGCAGCTTTACAACCCACCGGGACTCCCAAGAGACCCAGTACTTC
CDR3 protein: CASSFTTHRDSQETQYF

J gene: TRBJ2-1
V gene: TRBV29-1
clone size: once
D gene: TRBD2
CDR3 DNA: TGCAGCGTACCCCCTTCCCGGCAGACTAGCGGGAGTTGGGGCAATGAGCAGTTCTTC
CDR3 protein: CSVPPSRQTSGSWGNEQFF

J gene: TRBJ1-2
V gene: TRBV6-7
clone size: once
D gene: -
CDR3 DNA: TGTGCCAGCAGTGACCTCCCATTAGAGGAGGGCTACACCTTC
CDR3 protein: CASSDLPLEEGYTF

J gene: TRBJ2-5
V gene: TRBV29-1
clone size: -
D gene: -
CDR3 DNA: TGCAGCGTTGAGTACAGCAACCAAGAGACCCAGTACTTC
CDR3 protein: CSVEYSNQETQYF

J gene: TRBJ2-7
V gene: TRBV18
clone size: -
D gene: TRBD1
CDR3 DNA: TGTGCCAGCTCACCGACAGGGACGAGGAACGAGCAGTACTTC
CDR3 protein: CASSPTGTRNEQYF

J gene: TRBJ1-3
V gene: TRBV4-2
clone size: -
D gene: -
CDR3 DNA: TGTGCCAGCAGCCAAGATAGGGGTGGAAACACCATATATTTT
CDR3 protein: CASSQDRGGNTIYF

J gene: TRBJ1-1
V gene: TRBV11-1
clone size: once
D gene: -
CDR3 DNA: TGTGCCAGCAGTACACGGGTTGAGGGAGGCACTGAAGCTTTCTTT
CDR3 protein: CASSTRVEGGTEAFF

J gene: TRBJ1-2
V gene: TRBV29-1
clone size: -
D gene: -
CDR3 DNA: TGCAGCGCCCTAATCCCGGAGTATGGCTACACCTTC
CDR3 protein: CSALIPEYGYTF

J gene: TRBJ1-5
V gene: TRBV4-3
clone size: -
D gene: -
CDR3 DNA: TGCGCCAGCAGCCATCTAGCTAGCAATCAGCCCCAGCATTTT
CDR3 protein: CASSHLASNQPQHF

J gene: TRBJ2-3
V gene: TRBV2
clone size: -
D gene: -
CDR3 DNA: TGTGCCAGCAGTGGACTATCTGCAGATACGCAGTATTTT
CDR3 protein: CASSGLSADTQYF